Each of the 21 T cell receptor beta chains below was sequenced from the same sample in a study of cytomegalovirus exposure and HLA in healthy donors. The table came from immunoSEQ multiplex PCR; TCRdb's copy has only in-frame clones and leaves some out. The sample yields approximately 100,000 clones, over 85% seen once. Material: PBMCs. The receptors come from a woman under 40 in good health and CMV-seropositive.

This chain links TRBV5-1 with TRBJ2-1, with D possibly being TRBD2 (5 bases). Germline V gene data show CDR1 as SGHRS and CDR2 as YFSETQ. The CDR3 loop spans 16 amino acids. Trimming took off 0 bases at V and 0 bases at J, with 10 bases between the two ends. Written as DNA, the CDR3 is TGCGCCAGCAGCTTGGGACCGGGAAGCTCCTACAATGAGCAGTTCTTC. This sequence encodes CASSLGPGSSYNEQFF.

This clone was detected once. The V gene is TRBV28, the J gene TRBJ1-5, with 9 nucleotides matching TRBD1. The CDR3 runs 15 residues. Per the germline V gene, CDR1 is MDHEN and CDR2 is SYDVKM. V lost 4 bases and J lost 6; bases outside the gene matches: 7. The CDR3 DNA sequence: TGTGCCAGCAGTTCCGGGACAGGGTTGTCTCAGCCCCAGCATTTT. Protein product: CASSSGTGLSQPQHF. Variable domain in full (rest from reference TRBV28 and TRBJ1-5): DVKVTQSSRYLVKRTGEKVFLECVQDMDHENMFWYRQDPGLGLRLIYFSYDVKMKEKGDIPEGYSVSREKKERFSLILESASTNQTSMYLCASSSGTGLSQPQHFGDGTRLSIL.

The chain links TRBV28 to TRBJ1-1; 7 nucleotides line up with TRBD1. This CDR3 contains 11 residues. The J segment lost 11 bases and the V segment lost 6 bases, leaving 6 bases of the junction unmatched. Germline V gene lookup returns CDR1 MDHEN and CDR2 SYDVKM. This CDR3 reads CASSPGGWAFF. The CDR3 region has the DNA TGTGCCAGCAGCCCAGGGGGGTGGGCTTTCTTT. The whole variable domain, filled in from reference TRBV28 and TRBJ1-1, reads DVKVTQSSRYLVKRTGEKVFLECVQDMDHENMFWYRQDPGLGLRLIYFSYDVKMKEKGDIPEGYSVSREKKERFSLILESASTNQTSMYLCASSPGGWAFFGQGTRLTVV.

The rearrangement uses TRBV5-1 and TRBJ2-1; D gene unclear. Deletions cut 1 base from V and 3 bases from J, with 5 bases between. The CDR3 has 13 amino acids. The germline V gene encodes CDR1 SGHRS and CDR2 YFSETQ. The CDR3 DNA follows: TGCGCCAGCAGCTTGTCAGACTACAATGAGCAGTTCTTC. This translates into CASSLSDYNEQFF.

V gene TRBV4-3 combines with J gene TRBJ1-4; D gene unclear. V shed 1 base and J shed 6 bases, with 15 bases lying between them. CDR3 length: 16 residues. CDR1 is LGHNA, CDR2 YSLEER, per germline. Here the CDR3 reads CASSQGVTQVHEKLFF. DNA for the CDR3: TGCGCCAGCAGCCAAGGTGTCACCCAGGTCCATGAAAAACTGTTTTTT.

The rearrangement links TRBV6-5 to TRBJ2-7; 10 nucleotides line up with TRBD2. Germline V gene sequence: CDR1 MNHEY, CDR2 SVGAGI. This CDR3 region has 12 residues. V was clipped by 10 bases and J by 6 bases; unmatched bases: 6. The CDR3 reads CANPIAGGEQYF. CDR3 in DNA: TGTGCCAACCCCATAGCGGGAGGCGAGCAGTACTTC.

The chain carries TRBV29-1 and TRBJ1-1; 7 bases are a match to TRBD1. The CDR3 sequence is 12 residues long. Germline assignment: CDR1 SQVTM and CDR2 ANQGSEA. J was trimmed by 1 base and V by 7 bases; bases with no gene match: 3. The CDR3 DNA reads as TGCAGCGGGGGACAGCAGAACACTGAAGCTTTCTTT. Translated: CSGGQQNTEAFF.

This sequence joins TRBV4-1 and TRBJ2-5; 7 nucleotides match TRBD1. Germline V gene data show CDR1 as MGHRA and CDR2 as YSYEKL. The CDR3 contains 15 residues. J lost 5 bases, V lost 0 bases, and 6 bases had no gene match. The CDR3 coding sequence is TGCGCCAGCAGCCAAGACGAGGGGGCGACGGAGACCCAGTACTTC. Its protein is CASSQDEGATETQYF.

The chain carries TRBV5-6 and TRBJ2-7, with 11 bases matching TRBD2. This CDR3 is built from 16 residues. J gave up 5 bases and V 2 bases, and 9 bases lay outside the gene matches. Germline-derived CDR1 and CDR2 are SGHDT and YYEEEE. CDR3 amino acids: CASSFATSGKSNEQYF. CDR3 in DNA: TGTGCCAGCAGCTTCGCGACTAGCGGGAAAAGCAACGAGCAGTACTTC.

The chain employs TRBV19 and TRBJ1-1; 9 nucleotides align to TRBD1. The trim removed 9 bases at V and 4 bases at J, leaving 12 bases unmatched. Germline V CDR1 and CDR2: LNHDA, SQIVND (reference sequence). The CDR3 runs to 15 residues. The CDR3 DNA reads as TGTGCCAGCCTCGGGACAGGGCGTCTACTCACTGAAGCTTTCTTT. Protein product: CASLGTGRLLTEAFF.

The CDR3 protein is CASSPLAGGPTDTQYF. Written as DNA, the CDR3 is TGTGCCAGCTCACCTTTAGCGGGAGGCCCCACAGATACGCAGTATTTT. This chain links TRBV18 with TRBJ2-3, with 10 bases aligning to TRBD2. Trimming took 3 bases from V and 2 from J; bases not matched to a gene: 5. In germline, CDR1 is KGHSH, CDR2 LQKENI. The CDR3 length is 16 residues.

The chain is built from TRBV11-3 and TRBJ2-3, with 11 positions matching TRBD2. The germline gives CDR1 SGHNT, CDR2 YENEEA. V lost 11 bases and J lost 2; bases outside the gene matches: 18. This CDR3 contains 18 residues. The CDR3 loop reads CAGKKGLAVAVHTDTQYF. For the CDR3, the DNA is TGTGCCGGCAAAAAGGGACTAGCGGTCGCCGTACACACAGATACGCAGTATTTT.

This clone came up a few times. This chain connects TRBV7-9 to TRBJ2-1; D is ambiguous. CDR1 SEHNR and CDR2 FQNEAQ come from the germline V gene (reference sequence). CDR3 size: 14 residues. Trimming left V 0 bases short and J 8 bases short, with 11 bases between. The CDR3 loop reads CASSLASSVDEQFF. The CDR3 region has the DNA TGTGCCAGCAGCTTAGCATCCAGCGTCGATGAGCAGTTCTTC. The full variable domain, rest sourced from reference TRBV7-9 and TRBJ2-1, is DTGVSQNPRHKITKRGQNVTFRCDPISEHNRLYWYRQTLGQGPEFLTYFQNEAQLEKSRLLSDRFSAERPKGSFSTLEIQRTEQGDSAMYLCASSLASSVDEQFFGPGTRLTVL.

V gene TRBV10-1 combines with J gene TRBJ2-2; 7 bases are a match to TRBD2. Germline CDR1 reads WNHNN; CDR2 reads SYGVQD (reference sequence). The V segment lost 5 bases and the J segment 3 bases; nucleotides outside the gene matches: 3. CDR3 length equals 14 residues. CDR3: CASSLRGDTGELFF. The CDR3 nucleotides read TGCGCCAGCAGTTTACGGGGGGACACCGGGGAGCTGTTTTTT.

The chain combines TRBV5-4 with TRBJ1-4; possible D gene TRBD1, 6 bases. CDR3 size: 16 residues. Trimming removed 3 bases at V and 0 bases at J, with 12 bases between. Per the germline V gene, CDR1 is SGHNT and CDR2 is YYREEE (reference sequence). The CDR3 spells CASSSRGPATNEKLFF. CDR3 sequence (DNA): TGTGCCAGCAGCTCCAGGGGACCGGCAACTAATGAAAAACTGTTTTTT.

The rearrangement links TRBV5-1 to TRBJ2-1; 11 positions match TRBD2. V lost 6 bases and J lost 1; bases outside the gene matches: 12. The CDR3 has 18 residues. Germline V gene data show CDR1 as SGHRS and CDR2 as YFSETQ. This CDR3 reads CASKRGTSGSKSYNEQFF. DNA for the CDR3: TGCGCCAGCAAGAGGGGGACTAGCGGCTCTAAATCCTACAATGAGCAGTTCTTC.

This sequence joins TRBV5-1 and TRBJ2-2; D gene unclear. The CDR3 is 14 residues long. Germline loops: CDR1 SGHRS, CDR2 YFSETQ. Trimming pared 1 base from V and 5 bases from J, leaving 9 bases between. The CDR3 loop reads CASSLRSLTGELFF. The CDR3 DNA follows: TGCGCCAGCAGCTTGCGGAGCCTTACCGGGGAGCTGTTTTTT.

This clone was counted between two and nine times. The chain uses TRBV18 and TRBJ1-2, with D uncertain. Germline V CDR1 and CDR2: KGHSH, LQKENI. The germline V and J ends were trimmed by 1 base and 0 bases, with 18 bases remaining between them. The CDR3 runs to 18 residues. CDR3 residues: CASSPRRVSLGTNYGYTF. In nucleotides, the CDR3 is TGTGCCAGCTCACCACGGAGGGTATCCTTGGGGACTAACTATGGCTACACCTTC.

V is TRBV15 and J is TRBJ2-2; D ambiguous. The germline gives CDR1 LNHNV, CDR2 YYDKDF (reference sequence). This CDR3 has 13 residues. Trimming removed 3 bases at V and 6 bases at J, with 8 bases between. The CDR3 protein is CATSSQLSGELFF. The CDR3, as DNA: TGTGCCACCAGCAGTCAGTTGTCCGGGGAGCTGTTTTTT.

This clone was picked up one time. The V call is TRBV30, the J call TRBJ2-7; 7 nucleotides align to TRBD2. Per germline, CDR1 GTSNPN and CDR2 SVGIG (reference sequence). The CDR3 extends over 15 amino acids. The V segment lost 0 bases and the J segment 4 bases; nucleotides outside the gene matches: 9. The DNA for the CDR3 is TGTGCCTGGAGTGTCCTCCGGGGAGGGCGGTACGAGCAGTACTTC. Amino acids: CAWSVLRGGRYEQYF.

This rearrangement joins TRBV10-2 to TRBJ1-2, with TRBD1 identical over 12 bases. The V gene end was trimmed by 6 bases and the J gene end by 7 bases; junction bases not matched to a gene: 15. CDR1 is WSHSY and CDR2 is SAAADI in the germline V gene. This CDR3 is 17 amino acids long. CDR3: CASRTPTGTGGIAGYTF. The CDR3, as DNA: TGCGCCAGCAGGACCCCGACCGGGACAGGGGGCATCGCTGGCTACACCTTC.